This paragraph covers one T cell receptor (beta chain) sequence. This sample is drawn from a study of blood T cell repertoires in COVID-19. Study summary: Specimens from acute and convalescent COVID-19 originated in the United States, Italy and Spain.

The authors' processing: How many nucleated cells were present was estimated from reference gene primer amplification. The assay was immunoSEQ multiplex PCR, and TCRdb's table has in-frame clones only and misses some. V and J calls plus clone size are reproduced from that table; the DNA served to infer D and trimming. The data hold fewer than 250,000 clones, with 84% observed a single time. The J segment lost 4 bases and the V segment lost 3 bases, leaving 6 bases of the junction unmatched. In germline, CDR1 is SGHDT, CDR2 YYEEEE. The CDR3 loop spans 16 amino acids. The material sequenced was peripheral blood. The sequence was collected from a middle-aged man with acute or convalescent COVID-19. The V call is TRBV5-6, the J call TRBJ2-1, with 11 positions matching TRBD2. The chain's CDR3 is CASSYLGTSGYNEQFF. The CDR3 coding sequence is TGTGCCAGCAGCTACCTTGGGACTAGCGGTTACAATGAGCAGTTCTTC.